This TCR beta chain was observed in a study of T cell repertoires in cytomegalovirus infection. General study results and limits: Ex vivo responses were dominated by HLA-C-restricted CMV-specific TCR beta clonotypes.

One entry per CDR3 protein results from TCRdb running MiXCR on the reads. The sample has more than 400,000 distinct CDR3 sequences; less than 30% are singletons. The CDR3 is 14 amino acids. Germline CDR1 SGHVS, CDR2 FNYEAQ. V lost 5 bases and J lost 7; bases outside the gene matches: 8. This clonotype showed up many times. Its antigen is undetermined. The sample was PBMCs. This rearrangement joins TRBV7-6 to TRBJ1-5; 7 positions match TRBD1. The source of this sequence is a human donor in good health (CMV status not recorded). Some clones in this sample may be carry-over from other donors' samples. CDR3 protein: CASSLEGAEQPQHF. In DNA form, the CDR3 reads TGTGCCAGCAGCCTAGAGGGGGCCGAGCAGCCCCAGCATTTT.